These 22 T cell receptor beta chains were sequenced from one sample in a study of T cell changes during pregnancy in multiple sclerosis. Generated by immunoSEQ multiplex PCR, the TCRdb table keeps only in-frame clones and is missing some. This sample has tens of thousands of clones, with 85% to 95% found just once. The specimen was peripheral blood, collected in the third trimester of pregnancy. The receptors come from a female donor in good health, enrolled as a control in a pregnancy study.

This clone was detected once. This chain joins TRBV5-5 and TRBJ2-7; 9 nucleotides line up with TRBD2. The V segment lost 0 bases and the J segment 7 bases; nucleotides outside the gene matches: 5. The germline V gene encodes CDR1 SGHKS and CDR2 YYEKEE (reference sequence). The CDR3 is made up of 14 amino acids. CDR3 region: CASSLASGRKEQYF. In nucleotides, the CDR3 is TGTGCCAGCAGCTTGGCCAGCGGGAGGAAAGAGCAGTACTTC.

This chain uses TRBV13 with TRBJ2-3; 7 positions match TRBD2. CDR1 PRHDT and CDR2 FYEKMQ come from the germline V gene (reference sequence). This CDR3 has 15 amino acids. V trimming: 5 bases; J trimming: 1 base; junction bases outside the gene matches: 6. CDR3 protein: CASSLGGFGTDTQYF. The CDR3 DNA follows: TGTGCCAGCAGCCTGGGGGGGTTTGGCACAGATACGCAGTATTTT.

The gene calls are TRBV27 and TRBJ2-3; tentative D call: TRBD2 (6 bases). CDR1 and CDR2 (germline): MNHEY, SMNVEV (reference sequence). Trimming pared 3 bases from V and 4 bases from J, leaving 8 bases between. CDR3 length equals 13 residues. The DNA for the CDR3 is TGTGCCAGCAGTTTTTGGAGGGCAGATACGCAGTATTTT. Translated: CASSFWRADTQYF.

The chain carries TRBV30 and TRBJ2-7; D remains unclear. The germline V gene has CDR1 GTSNPN and CDR2 SVGIG (reference sequence). Trimming removed 2 bases at V and 5 bases at J, with 4 bases between. This CDR3 region has 10 residues. The CDR3 nucleotides are TGTGCCTGGAGTCAGGACGAGCAGTACTTC. Encoded protein: CAWSQDEQYF.

V and J are TRBV4-1 and TRBJ2-7; TRBD2 matches 9 bases. CDR1 and CDR2 (germline): MGHRA, YSYEKL. The length of the CDR3 is 15 residues. V was pared by 3 bases and J by 7 bases, with 10 bases of the junction left unmatched. The CDR3 DNA sequence: TGCGCCAGCAGCCACAATTCGCGGGAGGGAGGTGAGCAGTACTTC. This translates into CASSHNSREGGEQYF.

This sequence joins TRBV29-1 and TRBJ1-1, with D possibly TRBD1 on 5 matching bases. Germline values: CDR1 SQVTM, CDR2 ANQGSEA. The CDR3 loop spans 13 amino acids. The V end lost 4 bases, the J end lost 2 bases, and 11 bases lay between the germline ends. The DNA of the CDR3 is TGCAGCGTTGCCTGGACACCTAACACTGAAGCTTTCTTT. Its protein product is CSVAWTPNTEAFF.

The rearrangement links TRBV7-2 to TRBJ2-5, with 8 bases fitting TRBD2. Germline V gene sequence: CDR1 SGHTA, CDR2 FQGNSA. The V and J ends lost 7 bases and 4 bases, in that order; junction bases with no gene match: 8. The CDR3 totals 14 residues. CDR3 loop: CASTLGGARETQYF. The CDR3 nucleotides read TGTGCCAGCACTCTCGGGGGGGCCCGAGAGACCCAGTACTTC.

The chain links TRBV14 to TRBJ1-1; D remains unclear. Trimming removed 3 bases at V and 5 bases at J, with 10 bases between. Per the germline V gene, CDR1 is SGHDN and CDR2 is FVKESK. This CDR3 contains 13 residues. In DNA, the CDR3 is TGTGCCAGCAGCCAGGTCCCCGGGACTGAAGCTTTCTTT. It codes for CASSQVPGTEAFF.

The chain uses TRBV6-1 and TRBJ1-2; 7 bases match TRBD1. The CDR3 is made up of 13 amino acids. The germline CDR1 and CDR2 sequences are MNHNS and SASEGT. Trimming removed 6 bases from V and 4 bases from J; junction bases left unmatched: 5. The CDR3: CASSSTGAYGYTF. For the CDR3, the DNA is TGTGCCAGCAGCTCCACAGGGGCCTATGGCTACACCTTC.

Written as DNA, the CDR3 is TGTGCCAGCAGCAAAGGAATGAGCCGGGATGTATACAATTCACCCCTCCACTTT. Translating gives CASSKGMSRDVYNSPLHF. V and J are TRBV21-1 and TRBJ1-6. TRBV21-1 is a documented pseudogene. The CDR3 contains 18 residues.

This chain links TRBV14 with TRBJ2-5, with D possibly being TRBD2 (5 bases). The CDR3 consists of 15 residues. Germline values: CDR1 SGHDN, CDR2 FVKESK. Deletions cut 5 bases from V and 8 bases from J, with 21 bases between. CDR3: CASSAEADGPSTQYF. In nucleotides, the CDR3 is TGTGCCAGCAGCGCGGAAGCGGACGGACCTAGTACCCAGTACTTC.

The chain recombines TRBV10-1 with TRBJ2-2; D perhaps matches TRBD2 (6 bases). The length of the CDR3 is 15 residues. V was cut by 0 bases and J by 3 bases, with 8 bases left in between. Germline values: CDR1 WNHNN, CDR2 SYGVQD (reference sequence). The CDR3 DNA reads TGCGCCAGCAGTGAGTCGGGACTCTACACCGGGGAGCTGTTTTTT. This translates into CASSESGLYTGELFF.

This chain links TRBV4-1 with TRBJ2-1, with TRBD2 matching 13 bases. Trimming at V came to 2 bases and at J to 2 bases, leaving 0 bases not matched to a gene. The CDR3 is made up of 16 amino acids. CDR1 and CDR2 from the germline V gene are MGHRA and YSYEKL. CDR3 DNA sequence: TGCGCCAGCAGCCAAACTAGCGGGGGGGCCTACAATGAGCAGTTCTTC. Translated, it gives CASSQTSGGAYNEQFF.

The chain uses TRBV7-2 and TRBJ2-7; weak D call: TRBD1 (6 bases). The CDR3 is 15 residues long. V lost 5 bases and J 0 bases, leaving 14 bases between the germline ends. Germline V gene data show CDR1 as SGHTA and CDR2 as FQGNSA. The CDR3 nucleotides are TGTGCCAGCAGCCCTGACAGGCTAAGCTCCTACGAGCAGTACTTC. Its translation: CASSPDRLSSYEQYF.

The chain combines TRBV6-5 with TRBJ2-7, with D unclear. Per the germline V gene, CDR1 is MNHEY and CDR2 is SVGAGI. V was shortened by 6 bases and J by 3 bases, with 18 bases between the two germline ends. This CDR3 is 15 amino acids long. The CDR3 region is CASSPAGGAVYEQYF. CDR3 DNA sequence: TGTGCCAGCAGCCCCGCCGGCGGCGCAGTCTACGAGCAGTACTTC.

The chain carries TRBV18 and TRBJ2-5; 7 positions match TRBD1. The CDR3 spans 14 residues. V dropped 6 bases and J dropped 3; count of bases not matched to a gene: 7. Germline-derived CDR1 and CDR2 are KGHSH and LQKENI. CDR3 protein: CASSLRTGEETQYF. The CDR3 bases are TGTGCCAGCTCCCTCCGTACAGGGGAAGAGACCCAGTACTTC.

This chain connects TRBV6-1 to TRBJ2-3; 16 bases line up with TRBD2. The V and J ends lost 6 bases and 4 bases, in that order; junction bases with no gene match: 1. This CDR3 comprises 15 residues. Looked up from germline, CDR1 is MNHNS and CDR2 is SASEGT. The CDR3 loop is CASRGLAGGPDTQYF. The CDR3 nucleotides are TGTGCCAGCAGGGGACTAGCGGGGGGGCCAGATACGCAGTATTTT.

This clone appeared once. The rearrangement uses TRBV7-8 and TRBJ2-7, with 9 bases lining up with TRBD1. Germline V gene lookup returns CDR1 SGHVS and CDR2 FQNEAQ. The length of the CDR3 is 15 residues. The J segment lost 1 base and the V segment lost 5 bases, leaving 6 bases of the junction unmatched. Written as DNA, the CDR3 is TGTGCCAGCAGCGCCCATGGACAGGGGTCCTACGAGCAGTACTTC. This encodes CASSAHGQGSYEQYF.

This clone was counted once. V gene TRBV28 combines with J gene TRBJ1-5; 9 bases agree with TRBD1. Germline loops: CDR1 MDHEN, CDR2 SYDVKM. The CDR3 runs 17 residues. The V gene end was trimmed by 10 bases and the J gene end by 2 bases; junction bases not matched to a gene: 15. This chain's CDR3 is CAIHRDRVTVGNQPQHF. As DNA, the CDR3 is TGTGCCATCCACCGGGACAGGGTGACGGTGGGCAATCAGCCCCAGCATTTT.

This chain connects TRBV30 to TRBJ1-2; 8 bases match TRBD1. V lost 2 bases, J lost 4 bases, and 3 bases stayed unmatched. This CDR3 has 13 residues. The germline CDR1 and CDR2 sequences are GTSNPN and SVGIG (reference sequence). CDR3 nucleotides: TGTGCCTGGAGTAGGACAGGGCTCTATGGCTACACCTTC. Amino acids: CAWSRTGLYGYTF.

The chain is built from TRBV7-8 and TRBJ1-1, with no clear D. The CDR3 spans 13 residues. Germline loops: CDR1 SGHVS, CDR2 FQNEAQ. V gave up 0 bases and J gave up 4 bases, with 6 bases separating them. The chain's CDR3 is CASSLASGTEAFF. Here the CDR3 DNA reads TGTGCCAGCAGCTTAGCTTCGGGCACTGAAGCTTTCTTT. The full variable domain, its missing parts supplied by reference TRBV7-8 and TRBJ1-1, is GAGVSQSPRYKVAKRGQDVALRCDPISGHVSLFWYQQALGQGPEFLTYFQNEAQLDKSGLPSDRFFAERPEGSVSTLKIQRTQQEDSAVYLCASSLASGTEAFFGQGTRLTVV.

This chain joins TRBV27 and TRBJ1-5, with a possible D match to TRBD1 (5 bases). Germline assignment: CDR1 MNHEY and CDR2 SMNVEV (reference sequence). CDR3 length: 15 residues. Trimming stripped 6 bases from V and 0 bases from J, with 12 bases between. CDR3 DNA: TGTGCCAGCAGCTTAGGGACTTATAGCAATCAGCCCCAGCATTTT. Translation: CASSLGTYSNQPQHF.